This entry describes one T cell receptor beta chain. Sequencing used immunoSEQ multiplex PCR; TCRdb keeps in-frame clones, though not all of them. The sample lists 300,000 or so clones, roughly 70% occurring once. Genomic DNA in an amount of about 2 micrograms was extracted from cryopreserved PBMCs and used for the preparation of TCR beta libraries. The data belong to a study of cytotoxic CD8 clonotypes in ibrutinib-treated CLL. The wider study: Once patients had received a median approximately eleven months of treatment, range 6 to 36, response samples were obtained.

Per the germline V gene, CDR1 is KGHSH and CDR2 is LQKENI. This CDR3 spans 14 amino acids. Trimming stripped 4 bases from V and 5 bases from J, with 14 bases between. This TCR derives from a human donor with chronic lymphocytic leukemia. The gene calls are TRBV18 and TRBJ2-5; a possible D gene is TRBD2 (6 bases). Here the sequenced sample was PBMCs, taken after 36 months of ibrutinib treatment. The CDR3 DNA reads as TGTGCCAGCTCACTCCTAGCGCGCGTGGAGACCCAGTACTTC. It is translated as CASSLLARVETQYF.